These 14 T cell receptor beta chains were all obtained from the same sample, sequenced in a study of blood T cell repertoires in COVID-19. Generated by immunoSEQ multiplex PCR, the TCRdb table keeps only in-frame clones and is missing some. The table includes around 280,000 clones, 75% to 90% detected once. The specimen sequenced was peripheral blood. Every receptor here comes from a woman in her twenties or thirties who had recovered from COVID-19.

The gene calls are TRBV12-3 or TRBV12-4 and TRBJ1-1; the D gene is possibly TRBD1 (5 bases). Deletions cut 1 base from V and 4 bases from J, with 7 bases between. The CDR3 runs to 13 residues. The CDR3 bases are TGTGCCAGCAGTTTAGGGGGCGGCACTGAAGCTTTCTTT. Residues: CASSLGGGTEAFF.

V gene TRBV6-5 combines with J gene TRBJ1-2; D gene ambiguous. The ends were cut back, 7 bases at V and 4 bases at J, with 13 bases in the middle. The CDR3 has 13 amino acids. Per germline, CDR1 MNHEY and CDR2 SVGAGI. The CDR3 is CASTGGPPYGYTF. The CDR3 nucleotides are TGTGCCAGCACCGGTGGGCCTCCCTATGGCTACACCTTC.

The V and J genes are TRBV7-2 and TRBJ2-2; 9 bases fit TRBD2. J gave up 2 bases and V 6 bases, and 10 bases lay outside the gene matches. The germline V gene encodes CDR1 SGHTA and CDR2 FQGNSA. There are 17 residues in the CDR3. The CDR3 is CASRVKLAGANTGELFF. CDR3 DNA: TGTGCCAGCAGGGTGAAATTAGCGGGGGCTAACACCGGGGAGCTGTTTTTT.

The CDR3 spells CASNGGAGGEKLFF. For the CDR3, the DNA is TGTGCCAGCAATGGGGGCGCGGGTGGTGAAAAACTGTTTTTT. V and J are TRBV2 and TRBJ1-4, with D tentatively TRBD1 (6 bases). The CDR3 is made up of 14 amino acids. V was clipped by 7 bases and J by 7 bases, with 16 bases between them. The V gene's germline CDR1 is SNHLY and CDR2 FYNNEI.

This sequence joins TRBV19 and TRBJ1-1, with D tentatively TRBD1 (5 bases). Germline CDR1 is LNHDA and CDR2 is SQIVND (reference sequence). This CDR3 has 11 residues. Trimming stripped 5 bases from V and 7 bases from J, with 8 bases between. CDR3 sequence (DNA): TGTGCCAGTAGTTCGGGGGGTGAAGCTTTCTTT. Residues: CASSSGGEAFF.

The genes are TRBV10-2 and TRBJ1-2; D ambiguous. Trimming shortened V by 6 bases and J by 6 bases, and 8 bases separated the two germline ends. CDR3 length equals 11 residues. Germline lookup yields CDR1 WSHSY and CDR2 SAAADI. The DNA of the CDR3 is TGCGCCAGCAGCCGACAAGATGGCTACACCTTC. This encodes CASSRQDGYTF.

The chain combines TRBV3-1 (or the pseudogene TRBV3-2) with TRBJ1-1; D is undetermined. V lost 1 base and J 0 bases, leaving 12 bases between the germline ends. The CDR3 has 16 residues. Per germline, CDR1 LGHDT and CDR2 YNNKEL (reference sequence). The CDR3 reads CASSQVRGPLNTEAFF. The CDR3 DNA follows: TGTGCCAGCAGCCAAGTGCGGGGTCCTCTGAACACTGAAGCTTTCTTT.

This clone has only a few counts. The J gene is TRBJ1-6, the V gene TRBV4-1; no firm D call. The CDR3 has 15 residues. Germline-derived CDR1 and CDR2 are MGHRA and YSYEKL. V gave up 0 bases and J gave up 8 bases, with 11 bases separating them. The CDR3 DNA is TGCGCCAGCAGCCAAGACGAACAAGTTTATTCACCCCTCCACTTT. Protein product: CASSQDEQVYSPLHF.

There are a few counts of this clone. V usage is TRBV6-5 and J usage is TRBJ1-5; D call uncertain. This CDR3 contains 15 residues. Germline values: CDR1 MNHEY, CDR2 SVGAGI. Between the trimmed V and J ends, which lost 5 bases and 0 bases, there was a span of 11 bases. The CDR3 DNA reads TGTGCCAGCAGTCGTCTTCCCCCTAGCAATCAGCCCCAGCATTTT. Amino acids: CASSRLPPSNQPQHF.

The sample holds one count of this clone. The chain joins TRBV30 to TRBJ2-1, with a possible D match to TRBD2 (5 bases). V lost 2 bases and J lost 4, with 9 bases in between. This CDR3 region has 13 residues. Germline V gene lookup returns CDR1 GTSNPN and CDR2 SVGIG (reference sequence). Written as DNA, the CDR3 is TGTGCCTGGAGTCCCCGGAGGTACAATGAGCAGTTCTTC. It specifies CAWSPRRYNEQFF.

The CDR3 coding sequence is TGTGCCATCAGCGATGGACTAGCGGCCTACAATGAGCAGTTCTTC. Translation gives CAISDGLAAYNEQFF. V is TRBV10-3 and J is TRBJ2-1; 10 nucleotides match TRBD2. The CDR3 is made up of 15 amino acids. Germline-derived CDR1 and CDR2 are ENHRY and SYGVKD. V lost 6 bases and J lost 2; bases outside the gene matches: 4.

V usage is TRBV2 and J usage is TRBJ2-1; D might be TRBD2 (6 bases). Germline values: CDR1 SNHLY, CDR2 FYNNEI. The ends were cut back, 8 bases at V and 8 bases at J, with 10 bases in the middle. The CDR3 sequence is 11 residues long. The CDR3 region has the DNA TGTGCCAGCGAACGGGAGTATGAGCAGTTCTTC. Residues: CASEREYEQFF.

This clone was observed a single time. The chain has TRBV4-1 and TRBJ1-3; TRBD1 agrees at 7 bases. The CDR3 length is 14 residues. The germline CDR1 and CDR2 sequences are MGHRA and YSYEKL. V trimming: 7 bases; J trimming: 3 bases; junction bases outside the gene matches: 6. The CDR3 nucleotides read TGCGCCAGCACCTCAGGGGGGATTGGAAACACCATATATTTT. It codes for CASTSGGIGNTIYF.

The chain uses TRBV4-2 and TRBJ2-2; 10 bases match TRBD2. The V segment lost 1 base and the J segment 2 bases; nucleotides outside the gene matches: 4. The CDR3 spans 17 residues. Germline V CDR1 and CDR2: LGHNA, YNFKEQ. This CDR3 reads CASSQAGTSVNTGELFF. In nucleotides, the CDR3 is TGTGCCAGCAGCCAAGCCGGGACTAGCGTAAACACCGGGGAGCTGTTTTTT.